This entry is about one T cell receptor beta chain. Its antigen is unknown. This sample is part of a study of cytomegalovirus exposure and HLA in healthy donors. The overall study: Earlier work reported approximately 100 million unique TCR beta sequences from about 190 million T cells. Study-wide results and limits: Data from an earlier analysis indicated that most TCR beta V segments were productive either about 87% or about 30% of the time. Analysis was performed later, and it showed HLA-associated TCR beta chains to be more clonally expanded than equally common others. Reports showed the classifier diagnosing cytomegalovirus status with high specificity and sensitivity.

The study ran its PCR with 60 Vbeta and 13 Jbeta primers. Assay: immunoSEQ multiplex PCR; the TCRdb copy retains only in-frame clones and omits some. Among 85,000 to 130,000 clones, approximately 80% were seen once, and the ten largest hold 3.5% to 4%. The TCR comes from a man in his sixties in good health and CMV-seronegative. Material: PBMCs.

This CDR3 reads CASSGDRGRVGNTIYF. CDR3 DNA: TGTGCCAGCAGTGGCGACAGGGGGCGCGTCGGGAACACCATATATTTT. The J gene is TRBJ1-3, the V gene TRBV2; 10 nucleotides line up with TRBD1. The CDR3 consists of 16 residues. Germline CDR1 SNHLY, CDR2 FYNNEI. V trimming: 4 bases; J trimming: 7 bases; junction bases outside the gene matches: 10.